These 8 T cell receptor beta chains were sequenced from one sample in a study of T-cell reconstitution after alpha-beta-depleted transplantation in children. Preparation of the TCRbeta library involved a method that used unique molecular identifiers. TCRdb used MiXCR to reprocess the PCR reads, holding one entry per CDR3 protein. This sample has 440,000 or so distinct CDR3 sequences; roughly 43% occur once, and the top ten carry around 29%. The source material was PBMCs, sampled before TCRalphabeta/CD19-depleted stem cell transplant. The receptors come from a girl aged 2-10 years with aplastic anemia, due to receive a stem cell transplant.

This clonotype was seen more than once but under ten times. The chain couples TRBV20-1 to TRBJ2-7; D perhaps matches TRBD1 (7 bases). CDR1 is DFQATT and CDR2 is SNEGSKA in the germline V gene (reference sequence). The CDR3 sequence is 14 residues long. The germline V and J ends were trimmed by 6 bases and 3 bases, with 18 bases remaining between them. Written as DNA, the CDR3 is TGCAGTGCCAACCGCGGGACAGAGGTCTACGAGCAGTACTTC. Its protein product is CSANRGTEVYEQYF.

This clonotype turned up a few times. This chain links TRBV25-1 with TRBJ2-5; D perhaps matches TRBD1 (5 bases). The CDR3 loop spans 14 amino acids. The germline V gene encodes CDR1 MGHDK and CDR2 SYGVNS. Trimming took off 4 bases at V and 4 bases at J, with 13 bases between the two ends. The CDR3: CASSAKGLRETQYF. The CDR3, as DNA: TGTGCCAGCAGTGCGAAGGGGCTCCGAGAGACCCAGTACTTC. The variable domain in full, with the rest retrieved from reference TRBV25-1 and TRBJ2-5, is EADIYQTPRYLVIGTGKKITLECSQTMGHDKMYWYQQDPGMELHLIHYSYGVNSTEKGDLSSESTVSRIRTEHFPLTLESARPSHTSQYLCASSAKGLRETQYFGPGTRLLVL.

The rearrangement uses TRBV18 and TRBJ2-1; no reliable D call. Germline V gene data show CDR1 as KGHSH and CDR2 as LQKENI. Trimming took off 3 bases at V and 7 bases at J, with 10 bases between the two ends. This CDR3 has 13 residues. The CDR3 coding sequence is TGTGCCAGCTCACCGACTCTATGGAATGAGCAGTTCTTC. This translates into CASSPTLWNEQFF.

V and J are TRBV7-9 and TRBJ2-1, with D perhaps being TRBD1 or TRBD2 (5 bases each). The germline V gene encodes CDR1 SEHNR and CDR2 FQNEAQ (reference sequence). V lost 7 bases and J 5 bases, leaving 18 bases between the germline ends. The CDR3 totals 15 residues. In nucleotides, the CDR3 is TGTGCCAGCACGGACTGGGGCGGAAACCACAATGAGCAGTTCTTC. Its protein product is CASTDWGGNHNEQFF.

This sequence joins TRBV20-1 and TRBJ1-1; D is ambiguous. Germline lookup yields CDR1 DFQATT and CDR2 SNEGSKA (reference sequence). This CDR3 comprises 12 residues. The V end lost 4 bases, the J end lost 3 bases, and 9 bases lay between the germline ends. The CDR3 region is CSATPWDTEAFF. The CDR3 DNA sequence: TGCAGTGCTACCCCTTGGGACACTGAAGCTTTCTTT.

This chain connects TRBV12-3 or TRBV12-4 to TRBJ1-1; 8 nucleotides line up with TRBD1. The junction had 4 bases not matched to a gene; V was cut back by 4 bases and J by 3 bases. The CDR3 has 14 amino acids. The CDR3 DNA reads TGTGCCAGCAGTTGGTCAGGGGGCTACACTGAAGCTTTCTTT. This gives the protein CASSWSGGYTEAFF.

The chain links TRBV12-3 or TRBV12-4 to TRBJ1-1; 9 bases are shared with TRBD1. The CDR3 consists of 15 residues. Trimming at V came to 6 bases and at J to 4 bases, leaving 9 bases not matched to a gene. The CDR3 protein is CASSYKGTGRTEAFF. CDR3 in DNA: TGTGCCAGCAGCTATAAAGGGACAGGGCGCACTGAAGCTTTCTTT.

This clonotype was counted between two and nine times. J is TRBJ2-5 and V is TRBV3-1; 9 bases match TRBD1. Trimming removed 5 bases from V and 7 bases from J; junction bases left unmatched: 11. Germline loops: CDR1 LGHDT, CDR2 YNNKEL (reference sequence). This CDR3 has 15 amino acids. This chain's CDR3 is CASSELGQGGGTQYF. The DNA for the CDR3 is TGTGCCAGCAGCGAGCTGGGACAGGGAGGGGGGACCCAGTACTTC.